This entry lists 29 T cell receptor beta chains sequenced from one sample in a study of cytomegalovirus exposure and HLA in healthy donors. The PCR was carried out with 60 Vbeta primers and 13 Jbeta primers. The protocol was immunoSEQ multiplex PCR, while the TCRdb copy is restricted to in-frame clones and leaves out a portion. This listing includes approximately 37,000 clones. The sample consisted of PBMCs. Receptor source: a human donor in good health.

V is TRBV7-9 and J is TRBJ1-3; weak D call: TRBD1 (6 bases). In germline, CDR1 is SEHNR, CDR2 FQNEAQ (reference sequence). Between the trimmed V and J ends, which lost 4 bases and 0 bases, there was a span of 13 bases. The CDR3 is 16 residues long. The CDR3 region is CASSSPDRSSGNTIYF. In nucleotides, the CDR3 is TGTGCCAGCAGCTCTCCGGACAGAAGCTCTGGAAACACCATATATTTT.

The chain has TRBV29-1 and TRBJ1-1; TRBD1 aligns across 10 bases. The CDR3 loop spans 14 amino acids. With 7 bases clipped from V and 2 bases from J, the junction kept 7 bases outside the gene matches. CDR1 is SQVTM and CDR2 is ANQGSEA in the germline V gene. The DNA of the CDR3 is TGCAGCGGACGGGACAGGGGTATAAACACTGAAGCTTTCTTT. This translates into CSGRDRGINTEAFF.

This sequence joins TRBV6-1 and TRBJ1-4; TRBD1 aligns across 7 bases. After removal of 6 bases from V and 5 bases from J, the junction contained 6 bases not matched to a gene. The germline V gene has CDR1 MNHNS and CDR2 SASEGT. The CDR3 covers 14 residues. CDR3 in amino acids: CASRPRQGNEKLFF. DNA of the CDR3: TGTGCCAGCAGGCCCAGACAGGGAAATGAAAAACTGTTTTTT.

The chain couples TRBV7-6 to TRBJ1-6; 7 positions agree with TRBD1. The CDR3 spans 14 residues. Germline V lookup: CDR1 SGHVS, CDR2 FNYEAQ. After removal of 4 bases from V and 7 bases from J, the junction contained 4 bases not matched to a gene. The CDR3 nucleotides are TGTGCCAGCAGCTCGACAGGGTTAAATTCACCCCTCCACTTT. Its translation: CASSSTGLNSPLHF.

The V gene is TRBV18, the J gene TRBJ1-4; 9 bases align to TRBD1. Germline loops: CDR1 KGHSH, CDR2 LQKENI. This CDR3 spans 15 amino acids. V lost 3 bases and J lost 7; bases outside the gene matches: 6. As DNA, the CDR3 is TGTGCCAGCTCACCGTTACAGGGGGCTCCTGAAAAACTGTTTTTT. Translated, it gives CASSPLQGAPEKLFF.

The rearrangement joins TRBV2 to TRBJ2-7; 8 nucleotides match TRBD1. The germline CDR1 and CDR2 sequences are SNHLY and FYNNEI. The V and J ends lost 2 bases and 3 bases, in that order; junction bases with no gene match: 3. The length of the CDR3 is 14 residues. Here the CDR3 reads CASSERDRLYEQYF. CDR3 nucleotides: TGTGCCAGCAGTGAAAGGGACAGGCTCTACGAGCAGTACTTC.

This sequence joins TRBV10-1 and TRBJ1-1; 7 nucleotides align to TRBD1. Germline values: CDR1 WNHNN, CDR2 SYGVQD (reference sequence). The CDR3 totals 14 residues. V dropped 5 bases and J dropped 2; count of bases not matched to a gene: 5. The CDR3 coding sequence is TGCGCCAGCAGTCAGACAGGGTTAAACACTGAAGCTTTCTTT. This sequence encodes CASSQTGLNTEAFF.

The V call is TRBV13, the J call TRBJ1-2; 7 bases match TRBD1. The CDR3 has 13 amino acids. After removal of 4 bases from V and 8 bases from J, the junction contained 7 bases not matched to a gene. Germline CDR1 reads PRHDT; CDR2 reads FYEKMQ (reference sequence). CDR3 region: CASSSGGGHGYTF. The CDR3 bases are TGTGCCAGCAGCTCAGGGGGTGGACACGGCTACACCTTC.

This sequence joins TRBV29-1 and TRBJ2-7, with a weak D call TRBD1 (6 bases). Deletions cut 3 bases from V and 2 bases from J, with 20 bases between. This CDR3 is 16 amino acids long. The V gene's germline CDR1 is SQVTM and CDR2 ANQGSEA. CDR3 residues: CSVEGWGTSSAYEQYF. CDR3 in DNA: TGCAGCGTTGAGGGTTGGGGGACATCAAGCGCCTACGAGCAGTACTTC.

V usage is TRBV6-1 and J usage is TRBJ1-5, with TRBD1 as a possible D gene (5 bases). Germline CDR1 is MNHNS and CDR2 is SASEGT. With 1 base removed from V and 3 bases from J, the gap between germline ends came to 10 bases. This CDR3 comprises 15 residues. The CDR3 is CASSEVWGSNQPQHF. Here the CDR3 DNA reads TGTGCCAGCAGTGAAGTTTGGGGCTCCAATCAGCCCCAGCATTTT.

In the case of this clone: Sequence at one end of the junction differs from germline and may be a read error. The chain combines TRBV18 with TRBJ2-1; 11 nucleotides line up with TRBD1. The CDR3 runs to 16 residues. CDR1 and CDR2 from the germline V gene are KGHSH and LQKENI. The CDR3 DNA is TGTGCCAGCTCATCACCCGGGACAGGGGGCTACAATGAGCAGTTCTTC. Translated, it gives CASSSPGTGGYNEQFF.

The CDR3 protein is CASRGGGGGYTF. CDR3 bases: TGTGCCAGCAGAGGAGGGGGCGGCGGCTACACCTTC. The chain combines TRBV2 with TRBJ1-2; 7 bases are shared with TRBD1. From germline, CDR1 is SNHLY and CDR2 FYNNEI. The J segment lost 8 bases and the V segment lost 6 bases, leaving 6 bases of the junction unmatched. This CDR3 has 12 amino acids.

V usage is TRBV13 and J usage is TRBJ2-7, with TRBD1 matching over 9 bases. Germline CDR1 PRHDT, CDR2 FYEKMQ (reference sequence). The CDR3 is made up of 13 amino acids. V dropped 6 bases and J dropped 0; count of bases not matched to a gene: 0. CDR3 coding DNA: TGTGCCAGCAGGGACAGGGGCTCCTACGAGCAGTACTTC. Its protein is CASRDRGSYEQYF.

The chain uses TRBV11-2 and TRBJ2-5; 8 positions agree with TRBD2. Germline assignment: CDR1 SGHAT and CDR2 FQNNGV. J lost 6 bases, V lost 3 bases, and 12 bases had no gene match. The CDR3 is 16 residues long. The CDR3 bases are TGTGCCAGCAGCTTCCCCCCAGCGGGGGCGGGAAAGACCCAGTACTTC. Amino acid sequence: CASSFPPAGAGKTQYF.

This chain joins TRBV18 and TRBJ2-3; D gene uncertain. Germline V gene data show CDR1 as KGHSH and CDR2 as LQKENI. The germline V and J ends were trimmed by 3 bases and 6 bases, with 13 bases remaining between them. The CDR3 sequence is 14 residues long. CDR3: CASSPEWFEDTQYF. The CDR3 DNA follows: TGTGCCAGCTCACCGGAGTGGTTTGAGGATACGCAGTATTTT.

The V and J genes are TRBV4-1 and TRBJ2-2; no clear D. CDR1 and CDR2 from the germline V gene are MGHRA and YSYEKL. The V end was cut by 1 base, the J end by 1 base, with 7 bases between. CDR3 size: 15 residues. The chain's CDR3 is CASSQVLRNTGELFF. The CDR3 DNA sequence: TGCGCCAGCAGCCAAGTTCTCAGGAACACCGGGGAGCTGTTTTTT.

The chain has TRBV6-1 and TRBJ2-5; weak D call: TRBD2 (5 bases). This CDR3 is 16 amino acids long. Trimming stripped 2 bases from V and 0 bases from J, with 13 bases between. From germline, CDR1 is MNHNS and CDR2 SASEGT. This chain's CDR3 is CASSELPGSYQETQYF. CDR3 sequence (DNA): TGTGCCAGCAGTGAACTCCCGGGATCGTACCAAGAGACCCAGTACTTC.

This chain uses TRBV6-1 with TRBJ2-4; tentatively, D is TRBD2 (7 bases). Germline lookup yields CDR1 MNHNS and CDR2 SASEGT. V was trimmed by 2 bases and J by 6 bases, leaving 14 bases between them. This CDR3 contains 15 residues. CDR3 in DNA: TGTGCCAGCAGTGAATTTGGGGGGGCCGGAAACATTCAGTACTTC. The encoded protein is CASSEFGGAGNIQYF.

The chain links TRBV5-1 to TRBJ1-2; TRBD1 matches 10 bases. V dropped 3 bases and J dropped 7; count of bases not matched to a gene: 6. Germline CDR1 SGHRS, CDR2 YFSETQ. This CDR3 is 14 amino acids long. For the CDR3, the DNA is TGCGCCAGCAGCTCCGGGACAGGGGAGAGTGGCTACACCTTC. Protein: CASSSGTGESGYTF.

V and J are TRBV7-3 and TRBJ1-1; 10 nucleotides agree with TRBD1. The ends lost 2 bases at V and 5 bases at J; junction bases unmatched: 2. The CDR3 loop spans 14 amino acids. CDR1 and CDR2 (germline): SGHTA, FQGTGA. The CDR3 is CASSLGTGETEAFF. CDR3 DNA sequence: TGTGCCAGCAGCTTAGGGACAGGGGAAACTGAAGCTTTCTTT. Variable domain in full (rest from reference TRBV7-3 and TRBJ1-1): GAGVSQTPSNKVTEKGKYVELRCDPISGHTALYWYRQSLGQGPEFLIYFQGTGAADDSGLPNDRFFAVRPEGSVSTLKIQRTERGDSAVYLCASSLGTGETEAFFGQGTRLTVV.

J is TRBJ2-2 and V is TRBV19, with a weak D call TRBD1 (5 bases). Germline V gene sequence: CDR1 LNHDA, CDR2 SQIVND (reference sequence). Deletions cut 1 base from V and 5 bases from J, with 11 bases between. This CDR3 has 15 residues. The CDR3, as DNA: TGTGCCAGTAGTATAGGGTCAGGGTGGACCGGGGAGCTGTTTTTT. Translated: CASSIGSGWTGELFF.

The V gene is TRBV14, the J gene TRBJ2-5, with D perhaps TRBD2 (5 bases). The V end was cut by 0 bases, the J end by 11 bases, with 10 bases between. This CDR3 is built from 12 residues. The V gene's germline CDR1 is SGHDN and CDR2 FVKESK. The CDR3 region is CASSQEGSRQYF. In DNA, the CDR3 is TGTGCCAGCAGCCAAGAGGGGAGCAGACAGTACTTC.

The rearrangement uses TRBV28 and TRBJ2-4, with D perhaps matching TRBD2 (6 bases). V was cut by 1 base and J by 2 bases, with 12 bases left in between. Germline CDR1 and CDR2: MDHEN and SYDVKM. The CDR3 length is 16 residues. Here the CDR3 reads CASSLSGTGPKNIQYF. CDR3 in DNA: TGTGCCAGCAGTTTATCAGGGACTGGCCCCAAAAACATTCAGTACTTC.

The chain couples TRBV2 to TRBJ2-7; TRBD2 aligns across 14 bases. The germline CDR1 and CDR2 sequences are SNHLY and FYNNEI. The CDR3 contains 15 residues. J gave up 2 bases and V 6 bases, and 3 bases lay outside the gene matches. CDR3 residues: CASRATSGGAYEQYF. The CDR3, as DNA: TGTGCCAGCAGGGCGACTAGCGGGGGGGCCTACGAGCAGTACTTC. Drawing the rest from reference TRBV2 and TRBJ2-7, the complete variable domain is EPEVTQTPSHQVTQMGQEVILRCVPISNHLYFYWYRQILGQKVEFLVSFYNNEISEKSEIFDDQFSVERPDGSNFTLKIRSTKLEDSAMYFCASRATSGGAYEQYFGPGTRLTVT.

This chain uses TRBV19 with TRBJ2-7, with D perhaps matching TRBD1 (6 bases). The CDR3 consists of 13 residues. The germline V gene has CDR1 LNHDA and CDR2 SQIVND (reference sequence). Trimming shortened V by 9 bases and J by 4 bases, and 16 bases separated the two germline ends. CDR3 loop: CASSTGLVYEQYF. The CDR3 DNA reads TGTGCCAGCTCGACAGGACTGGTGTACGAGCAGTACTTC.

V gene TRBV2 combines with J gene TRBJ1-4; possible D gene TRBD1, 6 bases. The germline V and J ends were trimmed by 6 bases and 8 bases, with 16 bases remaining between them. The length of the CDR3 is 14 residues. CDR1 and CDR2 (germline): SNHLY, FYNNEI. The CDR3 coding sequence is TGTGCCAGCAGCGGGTCGGAGGGGGGGGAAAAACTGTTTTTT. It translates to CASSGSEGGEKLFF.

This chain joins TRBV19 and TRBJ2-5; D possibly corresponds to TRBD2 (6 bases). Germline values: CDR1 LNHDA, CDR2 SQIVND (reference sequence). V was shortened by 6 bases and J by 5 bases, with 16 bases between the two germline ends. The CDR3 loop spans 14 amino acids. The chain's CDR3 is CASSTSTGRETQYF. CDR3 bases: TGTGCCAGTAGCACCTCGACGGGGAGGGAGACCCAGTACTTC.

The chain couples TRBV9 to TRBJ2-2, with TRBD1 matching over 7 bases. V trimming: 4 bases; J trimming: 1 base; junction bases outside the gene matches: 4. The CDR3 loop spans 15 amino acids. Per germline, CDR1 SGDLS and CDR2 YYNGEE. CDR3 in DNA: TGTGCCAGCAGCTGGGACAGCTTGAACACCGGGGAGCTGTTTTTT. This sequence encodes CASSWDSLNTGELFF.

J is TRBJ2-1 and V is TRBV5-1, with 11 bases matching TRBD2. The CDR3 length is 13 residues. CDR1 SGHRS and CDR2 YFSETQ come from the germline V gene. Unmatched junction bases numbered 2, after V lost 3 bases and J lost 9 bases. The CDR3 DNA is TGCGCCAGCAGCTACGGACTAGCGGGTGAGCAGTTCTTC. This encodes CASSYGLAGEQFF.